A selection of T cell receptor beta chains follows, all from one sample in a study of early T cells in non-severe SARS-CoV-2 infection. MiXCR, run by TCRdb on the 5' RACE reads, gives a single entry per CDR3 protein. The sample holds some 30,000 distinct CDR3 sequences, approximately 2.9% seen once. The sample was whole blood. Source of these receptors: an adult who was a healthcare worker with PCR-confirmed SARS-CoV-2 infection or an uninfected control (not recorded which). Each CDR3 is given with its conserved first and last residue. The order of the fields is V gene, CDR3 protein.

V gene: TRBV5-1; CDR3 protein: CASSLQGPMNTEAFF
V gene: TRBV6-1; CDR3 protein: CASSEPGGVRTEAFF
V gene: TRBV12-3/TRBV12-4; CDR3 protein: CAIHSLGEGGELFF
V gene: TRBV29-1; CDR3 protein: CSVMTSRGTQYF
V gene: TRBV7-2; CDR3 protein: CASSLGRGTSTDTQYF
V gene: TRBV7-9; CDR3 protein: CASSLERPVGNTIYF
V gene: TRBV20-1; CDR3 protein: CSARFRIFSTDTQYF
V gene: TRBV5-8; CDR3 protein: CASSPSGGAGNEQFF
V gene: TRBV28; CDR3 protein: CASSLTGVGTEAFF
V gene: TRBV6-1; CDR3 protein: CASSTHGRGNQPQHF
V gene: TRBV5-6; CDR3 protein: CASSHRQGGTQYF
V gene: TRBV7-2; CDR3 protein: CASSLWLVGGELFF
V gene: TRBV6-6; CDR3 protein: CASSYPQAGKQYNEQFF
V gene: TRBV12-3/TRBV12-4; CDR3 protein: CASSLVAANYGYTF
V gene: TRBV12-3/TRBV12-4; CDR3 protein: CASSREGGGDYGYTF
V gene: TRBV25-1; CDR3 protein: CASSESLRIGTGGADTQYF
V gene: TRBV20-1; CDR3 protein: CSSDRSSYNEQFF